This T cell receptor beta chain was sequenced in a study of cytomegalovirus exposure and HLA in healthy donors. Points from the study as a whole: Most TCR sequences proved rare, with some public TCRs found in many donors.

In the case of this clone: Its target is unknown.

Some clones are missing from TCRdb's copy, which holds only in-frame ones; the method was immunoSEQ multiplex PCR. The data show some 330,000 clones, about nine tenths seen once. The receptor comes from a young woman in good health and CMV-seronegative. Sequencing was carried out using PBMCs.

CDR3 protein: CASSRDRFSYEQYF. The CDR3 DNA is TGTGCCAGCTCACGAGACAGGTTCTCCTACGAGCAGTACTTC. The genes are TRBV18 and TRBJ2-7; perhaps TRBD1 as D (6 bases). CDR1 is KGHSH and CDR2 is LQKENI in the germline V gene. Trimming left V 4 bases short and J 0 bases short, with 10 bases between. The length of the CDR3 is 14 residues.